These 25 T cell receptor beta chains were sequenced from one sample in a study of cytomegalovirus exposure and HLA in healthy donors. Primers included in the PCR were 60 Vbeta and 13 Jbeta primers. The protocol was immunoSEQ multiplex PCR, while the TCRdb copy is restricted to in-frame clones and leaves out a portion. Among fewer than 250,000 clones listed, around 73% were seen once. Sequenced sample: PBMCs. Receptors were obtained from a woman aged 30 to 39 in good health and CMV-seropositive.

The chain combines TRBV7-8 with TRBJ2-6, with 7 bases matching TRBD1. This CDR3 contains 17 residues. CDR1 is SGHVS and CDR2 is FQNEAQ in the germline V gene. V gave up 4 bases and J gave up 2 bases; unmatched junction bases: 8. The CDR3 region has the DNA TGTGCCAGCAGCTCCACTACAGGGGCGGCTGGGGCCAACGTCCTGACTTTC. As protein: CASSSTTGAAGANVLTF.

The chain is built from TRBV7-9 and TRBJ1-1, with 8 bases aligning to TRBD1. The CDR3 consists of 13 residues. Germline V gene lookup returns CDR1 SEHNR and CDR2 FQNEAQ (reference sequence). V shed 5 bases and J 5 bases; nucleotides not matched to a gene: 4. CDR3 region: CASSGQGGTEAFF. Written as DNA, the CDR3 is TGTGCCAGCAGCGGACAGGGTGGGACTGAAGCTTTCTTT.

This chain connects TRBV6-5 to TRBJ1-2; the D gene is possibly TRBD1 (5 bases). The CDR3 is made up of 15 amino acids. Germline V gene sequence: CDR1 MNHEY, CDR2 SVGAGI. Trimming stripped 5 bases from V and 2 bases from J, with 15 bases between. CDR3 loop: CASSAGSQGNYGYTF. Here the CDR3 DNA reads TGTGCCAGCAGTGCGGGGAGTCAGGGCAACTATGGCTACACCTTC.

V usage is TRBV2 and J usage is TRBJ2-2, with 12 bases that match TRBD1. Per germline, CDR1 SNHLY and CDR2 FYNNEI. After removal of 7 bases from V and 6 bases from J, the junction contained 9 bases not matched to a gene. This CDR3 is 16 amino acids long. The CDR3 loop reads CASIRDRGRRAGELFF. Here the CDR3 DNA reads TGTGCCAGCATTCGGGACAGGGGGCGCCGAGCCGGGGAGCTGTTTTTT.

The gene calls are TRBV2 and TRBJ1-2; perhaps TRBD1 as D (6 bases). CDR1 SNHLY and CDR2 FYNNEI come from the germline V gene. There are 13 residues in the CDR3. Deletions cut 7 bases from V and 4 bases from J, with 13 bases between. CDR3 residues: CASTERTAYGYTF. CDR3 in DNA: TGTGCCAGCACCGAAAGGACAGCCTATGGCTACACCTTC.

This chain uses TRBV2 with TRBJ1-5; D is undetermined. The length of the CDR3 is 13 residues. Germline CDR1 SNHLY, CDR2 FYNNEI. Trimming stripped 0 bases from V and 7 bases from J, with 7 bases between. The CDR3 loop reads CASSEAAGQPQHF. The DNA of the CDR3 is TGTGCCAGCAGTGAAGCTGCGGGACAGCCCCAGCATTTT.

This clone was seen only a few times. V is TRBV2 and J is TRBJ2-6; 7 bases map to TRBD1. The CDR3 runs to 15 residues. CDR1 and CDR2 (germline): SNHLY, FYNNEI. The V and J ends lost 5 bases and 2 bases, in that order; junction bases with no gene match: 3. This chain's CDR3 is CASSPDRAGANVLTF. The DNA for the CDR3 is TGTGCCAGCAGTCCTGACAGGGCTGGGGCCAACGTCCTGACTTTC.

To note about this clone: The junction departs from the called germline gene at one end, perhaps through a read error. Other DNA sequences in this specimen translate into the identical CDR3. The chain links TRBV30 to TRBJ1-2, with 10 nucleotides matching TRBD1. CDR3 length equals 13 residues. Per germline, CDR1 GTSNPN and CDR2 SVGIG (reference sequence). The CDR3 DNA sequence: TGCGCCTGGAGTCGGACAGGGGGCTATGGCTACACCTTC. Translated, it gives CAWSRTGGYGYTF.

In nucleotides, the CDR3 is TGCGCCAGCAGCTTGTCCGGGACAGACAATTCACCCCTCCACTTT. Translation: CASSLSGTDNSPLHF. The gene calls are TRBV5-1 and TRBJ1-6, with 7 bases fitting TRBD1. The CDR3 has 15 residues. The germline CDR1 and CDR2 sequences are SGHRS and YFSETQ. With 1 base clipped from V and 7 bases from J, the junction kept 5 bases outside the gene matches.

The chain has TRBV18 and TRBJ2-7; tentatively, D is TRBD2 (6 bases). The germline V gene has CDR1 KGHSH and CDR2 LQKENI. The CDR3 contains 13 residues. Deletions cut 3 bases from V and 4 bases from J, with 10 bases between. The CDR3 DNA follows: TGTGCCAGCTCACCCGGGAGTGGATACGAGCAGTACTTC. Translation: CASSPGSGYEQYF.

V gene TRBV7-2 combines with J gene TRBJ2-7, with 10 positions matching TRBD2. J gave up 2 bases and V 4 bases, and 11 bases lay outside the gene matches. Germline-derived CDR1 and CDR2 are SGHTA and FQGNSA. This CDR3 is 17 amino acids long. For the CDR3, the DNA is TGTGCCAGCAGCTCCTATACTCTAGCGGGGGCCCCCTACGAGCAGTACTTC. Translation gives CASSSYTLAGAPYEQYF.

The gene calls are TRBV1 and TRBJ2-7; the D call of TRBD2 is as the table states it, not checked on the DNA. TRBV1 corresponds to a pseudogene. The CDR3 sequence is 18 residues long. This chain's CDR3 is CTSSQMGLAGGRSDWQYF. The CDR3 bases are TGCACCAGCAGCCAGATGGGACTAGCGGGAGGCCGAAGCGACTGGCAGTACTTC.

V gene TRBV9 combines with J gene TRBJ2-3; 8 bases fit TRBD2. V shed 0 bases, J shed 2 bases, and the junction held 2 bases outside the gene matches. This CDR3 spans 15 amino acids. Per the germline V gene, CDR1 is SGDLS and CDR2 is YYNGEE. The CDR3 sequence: CASSVGGGYTDTQYF. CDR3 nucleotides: TGTGCCAGCAGCGTAGGCGGGGGGTACACAGATACGCAGTATTTT. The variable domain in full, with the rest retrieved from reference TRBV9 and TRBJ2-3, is DSGVTQTPKHLITATGQRVTLRCSPRSGDLSVYWYQQSLDQGLQFLIQYYNGEERAKGNILERFSAQQFPDLHSELNLSSLELGDSALYFCASSVGGGYTDTQYFGPGTRLTVL.

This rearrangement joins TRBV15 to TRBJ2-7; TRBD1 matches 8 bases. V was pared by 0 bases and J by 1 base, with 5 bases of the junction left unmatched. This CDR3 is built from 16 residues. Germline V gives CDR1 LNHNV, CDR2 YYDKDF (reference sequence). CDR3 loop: CATSRDWTGRSYEQYF. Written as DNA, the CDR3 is TGTGCCACCAGCAGAGATTGGACAGGGAGGTCCTACGAGCAGTACTTC.

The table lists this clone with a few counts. The CDR3 DNA follows: TGTGCCAGCAGCTTAGGGACAGGGGATGAAAAACTGTTTTTT. This translates into CASSLGTGDEKLFF. The V and J genes are TRBV7-2 and TRBJ1-4; 9 nucleotides line up with TRBD1. V shed 1 base and J 6 bases; nucleotides not matched to a gene: 0. Germline V gene data show CDR1 as SGHTA and CDR2 as FQGNSA. This CDR3 has 14 residues.

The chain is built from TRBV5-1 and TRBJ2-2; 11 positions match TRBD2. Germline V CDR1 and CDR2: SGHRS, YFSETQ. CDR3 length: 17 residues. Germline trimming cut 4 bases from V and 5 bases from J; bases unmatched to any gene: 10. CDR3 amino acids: CASSPELAGEYTGELFF. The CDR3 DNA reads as TGCGCCAGCAGCCCAGAACTAGCGGGAGAGTATACCGGGGAGCTGTTTTTT. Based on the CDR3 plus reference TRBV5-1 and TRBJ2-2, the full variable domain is KAGVTQTPRYLIKTRGQQVTLSCSPISGHRSVSWYQQTPGQGLQFLFEYFSETQRNKGNFPGRFSGRQFSNSRSEMNVSTLELGDSALYLCASSPELAGEYTGELFFGEGSRLTVL.

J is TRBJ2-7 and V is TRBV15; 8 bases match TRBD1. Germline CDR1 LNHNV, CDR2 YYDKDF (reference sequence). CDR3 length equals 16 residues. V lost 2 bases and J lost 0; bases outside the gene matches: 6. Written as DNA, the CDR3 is TGTGCCACCAGCAGATCAGGGGGCGCAAGCTCCTACGAGCAGTACTTC. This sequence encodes CATSRSGGASSYEQYF.

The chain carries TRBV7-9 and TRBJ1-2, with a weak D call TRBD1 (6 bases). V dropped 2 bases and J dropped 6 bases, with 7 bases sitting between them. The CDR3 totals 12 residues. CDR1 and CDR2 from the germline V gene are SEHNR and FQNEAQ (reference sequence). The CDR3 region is CASSLTGNGYTF. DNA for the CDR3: TGTGCCAGCAGCTTAACAGGGAATGGCTACACCTTC.

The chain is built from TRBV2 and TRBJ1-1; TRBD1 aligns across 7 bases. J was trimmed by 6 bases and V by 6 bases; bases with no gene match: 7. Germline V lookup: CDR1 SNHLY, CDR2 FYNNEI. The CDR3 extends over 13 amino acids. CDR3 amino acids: CASSSGQASEAFF. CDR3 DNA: TGTGCCAGCAGCTCAGGACAGGCGTCTGAAGCTTTCTTT.

In DNA form, the CDR3 reads TGCGCCAGCAGCTTGGGGACAGCTGGGGCCAACGTCCTGACTTTC. It encodes CASSLGTAGANVLTF. The rearrangement uses TRBV5-1 and TRBJ2-6; tentative D call: TRBD1 (6 bases). The CDR3 totals 15 residues. CDR1 and CDR2 (germline): SGHRS, YFSETQ. The V and J ends lost 0 bases and 2 bases respectively, with 6 bases between them.

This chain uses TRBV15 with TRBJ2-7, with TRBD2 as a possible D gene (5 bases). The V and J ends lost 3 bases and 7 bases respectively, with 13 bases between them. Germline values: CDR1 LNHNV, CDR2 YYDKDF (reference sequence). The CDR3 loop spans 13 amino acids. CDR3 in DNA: TGTGCCACCAGCAGCGGACGCTCGGGGGAGCAGTACTTC. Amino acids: CATSSGRSGEQYF. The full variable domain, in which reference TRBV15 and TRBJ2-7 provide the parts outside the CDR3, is DAMVIQNPRYQVTQFGKPVTLSCSQTLNHNVMYWYQQKSSQAPKLLFHYYDKDFNNEADTPDNFQSRRPNTSFCFLDIRSPGLGDTAMYLCATSSGRSGEQYFGPGTRLTVT.

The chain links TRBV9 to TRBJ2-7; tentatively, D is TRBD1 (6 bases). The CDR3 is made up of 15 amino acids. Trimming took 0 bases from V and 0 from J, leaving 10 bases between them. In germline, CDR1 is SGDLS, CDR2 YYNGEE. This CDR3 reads CASSVARGISYEQYF. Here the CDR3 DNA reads TGTGCCAGCAGCGTAGCCAGGGGAATCTCCTACGAGCAGTACTTC.

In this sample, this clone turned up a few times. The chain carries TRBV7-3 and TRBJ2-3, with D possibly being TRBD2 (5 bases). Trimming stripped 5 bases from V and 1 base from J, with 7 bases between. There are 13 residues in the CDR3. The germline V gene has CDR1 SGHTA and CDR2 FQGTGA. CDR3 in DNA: TGTGCCAGCAGCCACGGGGGCACAGATACGCAGTATTTT. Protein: CASSHGGTDTQYF.

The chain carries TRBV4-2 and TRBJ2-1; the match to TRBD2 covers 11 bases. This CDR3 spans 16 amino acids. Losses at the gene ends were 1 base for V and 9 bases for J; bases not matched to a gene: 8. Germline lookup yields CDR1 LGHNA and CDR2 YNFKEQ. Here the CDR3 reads CASSQVIAGGPAEQFF. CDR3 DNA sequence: TGTGCCAGCAGCCAAGTCATAGCGGGAGGGCCCGCTGAGCAGTTCTTC.

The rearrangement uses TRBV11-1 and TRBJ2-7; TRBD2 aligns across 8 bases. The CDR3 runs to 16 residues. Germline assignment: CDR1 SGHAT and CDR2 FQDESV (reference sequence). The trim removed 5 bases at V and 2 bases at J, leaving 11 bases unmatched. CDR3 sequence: CASSPFLVGGAYEQYF. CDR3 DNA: TGTGCCAGCAGCCCTTTCCTGGTCGGGGGGGCCTACGAGCAGTACTTC.